The text below deals with one T cell receptor (beta chain). The target antigen is unknown. Deletions cut 4 bases from V and 4 bases from J, with 16 bases between. CDR1 is MNHEY, CDR2 SMNVEV, per germline (reference sequence). CDR3 length equals 15 residues. The PCR used 60 Vbeta and 13 Jbeta primers. The protocol was immunoSEQ multiplex PCR, while the TCRdb copy is restricted to in-frame clones and leaves out a portion. The table records about 120,000 clones, roughly 69% of them present only once. This entry is derived from a study of cytomegalovirus exposure and HLA in healthy donors. Study results and caveats: In a later analysis, at a false discovery rate of 0.05, under 20,000 TCR beta sequences matched HLA alleles.

This clonotype originated in a woman in her thirties or forties in good health and CMV-seropositive. Sequences were obtained from PBMCs. This chain joins TRBV27 and TRBJ1-1, with a possible D match to TRBD1 (5 bases). This CDR3 reads CASSYSGELGTEAFF. The CDR3 DNA reads as TGTGCCAGCAGTTACTCGGGGGAGTTGGGCACTGAAGCTTTCTTT.